The 24 T cell receptor beta chains presented below share a single source sample, sequenced in a study of cytomegalovirus exposure and HLA in healthy donors. In the PCR, 60 Vbeta and 13 Jbeta primers were used. Assay used: immunoSEQ multiplex PCR; TCRdb lists only in-frame clones, some missing. The sample lists 160,000 or so clones, just under 80% occurring once. Sequenced input: PBMCs. These receptors originate from a man aged 18 to 30 in good health and CMV-seropositive.

This clone was detected once. The genes are TRBV9 and TRBJ1-1; possible D gene TRBD1, 5 bases. Trimming removed 2 bases from V and 7 bases from J, with 18 bases in between. This CDR3 comprises 15 residues. Germline assignment: CDR1 SGDLS and CDR2 YYNGEE. The CDR3 nucleotides read TGTGCCAGCAGCGTTCAGGGCTTGATCAATTTTGAAGCTTTCTTT. It is translated as CASSVQGLINFEAFF. Looking up the rest from reference TRBV9 and TRBJ1-1 gives the full variable domain: DSGVTQTPKHLITATGQRVTLRCSPRSGDLSVYWYQQSLDQGLQFLIQYYNGEERAKGNILERFSAQQFPDLHSELNLSSLELGDSALYFCASSVQGLINFEAFFGQGTRLTVV.

V and J are TRBV18 and TRBJ2-7; 14 bases agree with TRBD2. From germline, CDR1 is KGHSH and CDR2 LQKENI. After removal of 3 bases from V and 2 bases from J, the junction contained 3 bases not matched to a gene. The CDR3 has 16 amino acids. The DNA of the CDR3 is TGTGCCAGCTCACCCGGACTAGCGGGAGGTGCCTACGAGCAGTACTTC. Amino acids: CASSPGLAGGAYEQYF. The complete variable domain, with remaining parts taken from reference TRBV18 and TRBJ2-7, reads NAGVMQNPRHLVRRRGQEARLRCSPMKGHSHVYWYRQLPEEGLKFMVYLQKENIIDESGMPKERFSAEFPKEGPSILRIQQVVRGDSAAYFCASSPGLAGGAYEQYFGPGTRLTVT.

The V and J genes are TRBV9 and TRBJ2-5, with 7 bases aligning to TRBD1. Germline V gives CDR1 SGDLS, CDR2 YYNGEE. The CDR3 totals 14 residues. V shed 2 bases and J 2 bases; nucleotides not matched to a gene: 3. The CDR3 DNA follows: TGTGCCAGCAGCGTTTCGACAGGGCAAGAGACCCAGTACTTC. This sequence encodes CASSVSTGQETQYF.

This clone was recorded a few times. This chain connects TRBV21-1 to TRBJ1-2. TRBV21-1 is annotated as a pseudogene. This CDR3 has 13 residues. The DNA of the CDR3 is TGTGCCAGCAGCAAAGTTGGAGCATATGGCTACACCTTC. Its translation: CASSKVGAYGYTF.

The J gene is TRBJ2-7, the V gene TRBV27, with 9 bases aligning to TRBD2. In germline, CDR1 is MNHEY, CDR2 SMNVEV (reference sequence). The junction had 13 bases not matched to a gene; V was cut back by 6 bases and J by 1 base. The CDR3 has 17 residues. CDR3 protein: CASSPSFRTSVSYEQYF. CDR3 nucleotides: TGTGCCAGCAGCCCCTCGTTCAGGACTAGCGTATCCTACGAGCAGTACTTC.

As DNA, the CDR3 is TGCAGCGTTTCTACAGCGGGAGGGTTAGGCAATGAGCAGTTCTTC. It translates to CSVSTAGGLGNEQFF. The chain recombines TRBV29-1 with TRBJ2-1, with 10 bases fitting TRBD2. Trimming cost V 5 bases and J 6 bases; bases outside gene matches: 10. CDR3 length: 15 amino acids. CDR1 SQVTM and CDR2 ANQGSEA come from the germline V gene.

This clone was recorded once. The chain has TRBV15 and TRBJ2-5; D is possibly TRBD1 (6 bases). The germline CDR1 and CDR2 sequences are LNHNV and YYDKDF (reference sequence). Trimming removed 3 bases at V and 6 bases at J, with 11 bases between. The CDR3 runs 13 residues. CDR3: CATSSPDRQTQYF. As DNA, the CDR3 is TGTGCCACCAGCAGTCCCGACAGGCAGACCCAGTACTTC.

The chain links TRBV5-6 to TRBJ2-3; 9 bases match TRBD2. The CDR3 runs 16 residues. With V trimmed by 3 bases and J by 0 bases, 5 bases remained unmatched. Germline V gene data show CDR1 as SGHDT and CDR2 as YYEEEE. CDR3 in amino acids: CASSSTAGGSTDTQYF. The CDR3 DNA follows: TGTGCCAGCAGCTCAACTGCGGGGGGGAGCACAGATACGCAGTATTTT.

This clone was observed a few times. This rearrangement joins TRBV4-1 to TRBJ1-4; D ambiguous. V lost 2 bases and J lost 7, with 14 bases in between. The germline CDR1 and CDR2 sequences are MGHRA and YSYEKL. The CDR3 has 15 amino acids. CDR3 in DNA: TGCGCCAGCAGCCAAAGCAAAGGCGGGAGTGAAAAACTGTTTTTT. This sequence encodes CASSQSKGGSEKLFF.

V usage is TRBV2 and J usage is TRBJ2-7; the D gene is possibly TRBD2 (6 bases). From germline, CDR1 is SNHLY and CDR2 FYNNEI. The V end lost 1 base, the J end lost 2 bases, and 18 bases lay between the germline ends. CDR3 length: 17 amino acids. The DNA for the CDR3 is TGTGCCAGCAGTGAAGTGGGTCGGGAGATTATGACCTACGAGCAGTACTTC. This codes for CASSEVGREIMTYEQYF.

This clone turned up a few times. J is TRBJ2-7 and V is TRBV19; D possibly corresponds to TRBD2 (6 bases). Germline V lookup: CDR1 LNHDA, CDR2 SQIVND (reference sequence). This CDR3 comprises 15 residues. Trimming left V 3 bases short and J 3 bases short, with 15 bases between. DNA for the CDR3: TGTGCCAGTAGTATGGGACTCCCAGGAGGCTACGAGCAGTACTTC. It translates to CASSMGLPGGYEQYF.

This clone has only one observation. The V gene is TRBV10-3, the J gene TRBJ1-1; D remains ambiguous. The germline CDR1 and CDR2 sequences are ENHRY and SYGVKD. Trimming removed 4 bases at V and 4 bases at J, with 13 bases between. The length of the CDR3 is 14 residues. CDR3 bases: TGTGCCATCAGTGCCACTCTAGTGGGCACTGAAGCTTTCTTT. Its protein is CAISATLVGTEAFF.

In regard to this clone: This sample also contains other DNA sequences that code for the same CDR3. This sequence joins TRBV7-2 and TRBJ2-3; D call uncertain. Trimming removed 3 bases at V and 4 bases at J, with 5 bases between. The germline V gene has CDR1 SGHTA and CDR2 FQGNSA. This CDR3 spans 12 amino acids. The CDR3 region has the DNA TGTGCCAGCAGCTTGCGAGCAGATACGCAGTATTTT. Its protein is CASSLRADTQYF.

The sample holds a few counts of this clone. The genes are TRBV18 and TRBJ1-4; D unresolved. CDR1 and CDR2 (germline): KGHSH, LQKENI. Trimming removed 3 bases at V and 6 bases at J, with 11 bases between. The CDR3 spans 14 residues. The CDR3 DNA is TGTGCCAGCTCACCGTTAGGAGATCATGAAAAACTGTTTTTT. It is translated as CASSPLGDHEKLFF.

The genes are TRBV7-9 and TRBJ1-5; 8 bases are a match to TRBD1. Germline V CDR1 and CDR2: SEHNR, FQNEAQ (reference sequence). Trimming took 5 bases from V and 5 from J; bases not matched to a gene: 5. CDR3 length: 14 amino acids. CDR3: CASSVGQGDQPQHF. CDR3 nucleotide sequence: TGTGCCAGCAGCGTAGGACAGGGCGATCAGCCCCAGCATTTT.

The V call is TRBV14, the J call TRBJ2-1; TRBD1 might be the D (6 bases). CDR1 and CDR2 from the germline V gene are SGHDN and FVKESK. The V and J ends lost 4 bases and 2 bases respectively, with 12 bases between them. The CDR3 loop spans 15 amino acids. In nucleotides, the CDR3 is TGTGCCAGCAGCCCTTACCGGGACACCTACAATGAGCAGTTCTTC. Translation: CASSPYRDTYNEQFF.

This chain links TRBV5-4 with TRBJ1-5; TRBD1 is a possible D gene (5 bases). Germline V gene lookup returns CDR1 SGHNT and CDR2 YYREEE (reference sequence). The CDR3 has 13 residues. Trimming stripped 2 bases from V and 8 bases from J, with 11 bases between. The CDR3 nucleotides are TGTGCCAGCAGCTTTGGGGGGAGGGAGCCCCAGCATTTT. This translates into CASSFGGREPQHF.

V is TRBV2 and J is TRBJ2-7; 9 positions agree with TRBD1. The CDR3 sequence is 14 residues long. Germline-derived CDR1 and CDR2 are SNHLY and FYNNEI. The junction had 5 bases not matched to a gene; V was cut back by 6 bases and J by 2 bases. CDR3 nucleotides: TGTGCCAGCAGGGCGGACAGGGGACCCTACGAGCAGTACTTC. The encoded protein is CASRADRGPYEQYF.

The V call is TRBV7-9, the J call TRBJ1-1; weak D call: TRBD1 (5 bases). The CDR3 length is 16 residues. The ends were cut back, 5 bases at V and 3 bases at J, with 19 bases in the middle. Looked up from germline, CDR1 is SEHNR and CDR2 is FQNEAQ (reference sequence). In nucleotides, the CDR3 is TGTGCCAGCAGCAGAACGCAAGGGGTAGGCGACACTGAAGCTTTCTTT. This encodes CASSRTQGVGDTEAFF.

V and J are TRBV29-1 and TRBJ2-3, with 9 bases lining up with TRBD1. From germline, CDR1 is SQVTM and CDR2 ANQGSEA. The junction had 6 bases not matched to a gene; V was cut back by 1 base and J by 1 base. The CDR3 is 16 amino acids. The CDR3 region is CSVEGQGVLRTDTQYF. As DNA, the CDR3 is TGCAGCGTTGAAGGACAGGGGGTGTTACGCACAGATACGCAGTATTTT.

This clone was found once. The chain combines TRBV14 with TRBJ2-7; TRBD2 matches 9 bases. The CDR3 loop spans 14 amino acids. V gave up 6 bases and J gave up 2 bases; unmatched junction bases: 5. The germline V gene encodes CDR1 SGHDN and CDR2 FVKESK. The CDR3 is CASSGLAGAYEQYF. CDR3 DNA sequence: TGTGCCAGCAGTGGGTTAGCGGGAGCCTACGAGCAGTACTTC. Drawing the rest from reference TRBV14 and TRBJ2-7, the complete variable domain is EAGVTQFPSHSVIEKGQTVTLRCDPISGHDNLYWYRRVMGKEIKFLLHFVKESKQDESGMPNNRFLAERTGGTYSTLKVQPAELEDSGVYFCASSGLAGAYEQYFGPGTRLTVT.

This chain links TRBV10-1 with TRBJ2-7; weak D call: TRBD1 (5 bases). V lost 10 bases, J lost 1 base, and 11 bases lay in between. This CDR3 contains 12 residues. Germline CDR1 WNHNN, CDR2 SYGVQD (reference sequence). CDR3 protein: CANYDSSYEQYF. The CDR3 bases are TGCGCCAACTATGACAGTTCCTACGAGCAGTACTTC.

The rearrangement uses TRBV4-3 and TRBJ1-1, with 7 bases aligning to TRBD1. This CDR3 is 14 amino acids long. Trimming took 0 bases from V and 11 from J; bases not matched to a gene: 9. Germline loops: CDR1 LGHNA, CDR2 YSLEER. CDR3 DNA: TGCGCCAGCAGCCAAGATCGGGACAGTGAAGAGGCTTTCTTT. It is translated as CASSQDRDSEEAFF.

This clone has more than one count but fewer than ten. This sequence joins TRBV18 and TRBJ2-2, with TRBD1 matching over 7 bases. This CDR3 is 15 amino acids long. CDR1 is KGHSH, CDR2 LQKENI, per germline. Trimming removed 4 bases from V and 0 bases from J; junction bases left unmatched: 2. This chain's CDR3 is CASSLGQANTGELFF. CDR3 coding DNA: TGTGCCAGCTCACTCGGACAGGCGAACACCGGGGAGCTGTTTTTT.